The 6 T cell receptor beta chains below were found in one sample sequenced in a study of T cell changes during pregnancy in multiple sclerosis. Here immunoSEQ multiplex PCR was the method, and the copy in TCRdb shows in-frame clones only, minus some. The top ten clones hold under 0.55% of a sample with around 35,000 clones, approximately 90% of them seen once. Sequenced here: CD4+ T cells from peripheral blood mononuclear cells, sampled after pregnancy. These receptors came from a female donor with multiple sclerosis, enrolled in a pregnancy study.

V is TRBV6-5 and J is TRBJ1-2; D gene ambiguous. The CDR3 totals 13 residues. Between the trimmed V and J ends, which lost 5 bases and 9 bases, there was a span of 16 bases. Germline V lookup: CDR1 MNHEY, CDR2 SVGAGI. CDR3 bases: TGTGCCAGCAGTCCCAGCCCCGGGAGGAGCTACACCTTC. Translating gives CASSPSPGRSYTF.

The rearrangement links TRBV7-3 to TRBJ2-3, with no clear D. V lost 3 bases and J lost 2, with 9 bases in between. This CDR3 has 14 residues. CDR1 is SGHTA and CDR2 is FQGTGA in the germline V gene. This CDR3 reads CASSFGSNTDTQYF. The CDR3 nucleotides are TGTGCCAGCAGCTTTGGCAGTAACACAGATACGCAGTATTTT.

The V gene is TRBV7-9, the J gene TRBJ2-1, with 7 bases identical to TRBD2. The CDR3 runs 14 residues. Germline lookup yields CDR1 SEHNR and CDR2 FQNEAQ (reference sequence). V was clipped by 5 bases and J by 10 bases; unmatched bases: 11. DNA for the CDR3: TGTGCCAGCAGCCAAATCTTTGGACTAGGCGAGCAGTTCTTC. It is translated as CASSQIFGLGEQFF. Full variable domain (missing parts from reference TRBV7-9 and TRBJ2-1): DTGVSQNPRHKITKRGQNVTFRCDPISEHNRLYWYRQTLGQGPEFLTYFQNEAQLEKSRLLSDRFSAERPKGSFSTLEIQRTEQGDSAMYLCASSQIFGLGEQFFGPGTRLTVL.

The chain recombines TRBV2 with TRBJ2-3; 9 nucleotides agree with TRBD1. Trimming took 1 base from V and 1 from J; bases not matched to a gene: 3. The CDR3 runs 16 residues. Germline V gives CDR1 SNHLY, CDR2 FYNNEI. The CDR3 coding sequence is TGTGCCAGCAGTGAAGACAGGGGGCGCGGCACAGATACGCAGTATTTT. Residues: CASSEDRGRGTDTQYF. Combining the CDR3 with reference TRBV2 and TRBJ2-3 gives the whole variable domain EPEVTQTPSHQVTQMGQEVILRCVPISNHLYFYWYRQILGQKVEFLVSFYNNEISEKSEIFDDQFSVERPDGSNFTLKIRSTKLEDSAMYFCASSEDRGRGTDTQYFGPGTRLTVL.

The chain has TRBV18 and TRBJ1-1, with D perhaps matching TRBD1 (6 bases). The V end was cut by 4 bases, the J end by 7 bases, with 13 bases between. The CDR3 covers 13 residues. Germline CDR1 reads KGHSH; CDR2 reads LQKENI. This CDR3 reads CASSLRQADEAFF. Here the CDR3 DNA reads TGTGCCAGCTCACTACGACAGGCCGATGAAGCTTTCTTT.

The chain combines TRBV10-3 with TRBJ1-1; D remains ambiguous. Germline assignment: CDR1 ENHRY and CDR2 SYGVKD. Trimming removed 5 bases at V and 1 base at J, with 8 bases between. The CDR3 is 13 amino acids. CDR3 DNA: TGTGCCATCAGTAACGGTAGGAACACTGAAGCTTTCTTT. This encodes CAISNGRNTEAFF.